Listed here are 7 T cell receptor beta chains from one sample, sequenced in a study of breast tumors, draining lymph nodes, adjacent tissues (dated by TCRdb to 2015 to 2016). Receptors were amplified or captured by multiplex PCR. For sequencing, an Illumina HiSeq 2000 was employed. TCRdb handled the public reads itself, with Q25 trimming in fastp and clone calling in MiXCR, and kept productive beta chains. Identical CDR3 proteins give one entry, which carries the most common genes and DNA. The sample yields around 300,000 distinct CDR3 sequences; under 35% were counted once. Together, the top ten hold around 1.1% of the sample. Lymph node samples were obtained from the axillary draining lymph nodes of breast cancer patients. The sample comprised axillary lymph node tissue. The receptors here all came from a female donor with breast cancer. Some clones in this sample may be carry-over from other donors' samples.

This clonotype occurred a few times. A clone one base away is much larger, so this may be a read error. The CDR3 sequence is CSADRGSYEPYF. CDR3 nucleotide sequence: TGCAGTGCTGACAGGGGCTCCTACGAGCCGTACTTC. V gene TRBV20-1 combines with J gene TRBJ2-7, with 8 bases fitting TRBD1. Germline values: CDR1 DFQATT, CDR2 SNEGSKA (reference sequence). The CDR3 loop spans 12 amino acids.

The sample holds a few counts of this clonotype. The chain joins TRBV12-3 or TRBV12-4 to TRBJ2-7; 10 bases map to TRBD2. CDR3 length: 14 amino acids. Trimming took 7 bases from V and 4 from J; bases not matched to a gene: 7. The DNA of the CDR3 is TGTGCCAGCAACTCGAGACTAGCGGGTTACGAGCAGTACTTC. Its protein product is CASNSRLAGYEQYF.

This clonotype was seen at least ten times. The chain carries TRBV13 and TRBJ2-2, with D possibly matching TRBD1 (5 bases). V lost 1 base, J lost 1 base, and 13 bases lay in between. The CDR3 has 17 residues. The germline V gene has CDR1 PRHDT and CDR2 FYEKMQ (reference sequence). In DNA form, the CDR3 reads TGTGCCAGCAGCTTAGTCAAAAGGGGATTGAACACCGGGGAGCTGTTTTTT. Its translation: CASSLVKRGLNTGELFF.

This sequence joins TRBV24-1 and TRBJ1-4, with D hard to call. The CDR3 is 15 residues long. CDR1 and CDR2 (germline): KGHDR, SFDVKD. Trimming left V 5 bases short and J 7 bases short, with 16 bases between. The CDR3 is CATSADDKICEKLFF. CDR3 nucleotides: TGTGCCACCAGTGCCGACGACAAGATCTGTGAAAAACTGTTTTTT.

Only a few counts were recorded for this clonotype. Given a much more abundant clone one base away, this may be a read error. Given the absence of the conserved phenylalanine or tryptophan at the CDR3 end, a read error is likely. The J gene is TRBJ2-2, the V gene TRBV7-9, with 7 positions matching TRBD2. After removal of 4 bases from V and 0 bases from J, the junction contained 8 bases not matched to a gene. This CDR3 comprises 17 residues. Looked up from germline, CDR1 is SEHNR and CDR2 is FQNEAQ (reference sequence). The CDR3 region is CASSSKGLAANTGELFL. CDR3 DNA sequence: TGTGCCAGCAGCTCCAAAGGGCTAGCGGCGAACACCGGGGAGCTGTTTCTT.

This clonotype was seen a few times. The chain links TRBV5-4 to TRBJ2-7, with D possibly TRBD2 on 6 matching bases. This CDR3 is 17 amino acids long. V lost 4 bases to trimming and J lost 0 bases, with 20 bases between them. Germline assignment: CDR1 SGHNT and CDR2 YYREEE (reference sequence). This CDR3 is CASSPTPRGFPSYEQYF. For the CDR3, the DNA is TGTGCCAGCAGCCCCACCCCCCGGGGGTTCCCCTCCTACGAGCAGTACTTC.

This clonotype showed up many times. This chain uses TRBV5-8 with TRBJ2-7; D may be TRBD2 (6 bases). This CDR3 spans 16 amino acids. Looked up from germline, CDR1 is SGHTS and CDR2 is YDEGEE. V lost 2 bases and J 1 base, leaving 16 bases between the germline ends. CDR3 in DNA: TGTGCCAGCAGCTTAATTCGCGGGACCTATTCCTACGAGCAGTACTTC. Residues: CASSLIRGTYSYEQYF.